The 22 T cell receptor beta chains below all came from one sample that was sequenced in a study of blood T cell repertoires in COVID-19. Libraries were prepared by immunoSEQ multiplex PCR; TCRdb keeps only in-frame clonotypes and omits some of them. The sample lists about 210,000 clones, 89% occurring once. The specimen sequenced was peripheral blood. The receptors stem from a middle-aged woman with acute or convalescent COVID-19.

The chain uses TRBV9 and TRBJ2-2, with 7 positions matching TRBD2. Per germline, CDR1 SGDLS and CDR2 YYNGEE. V lost 3 bases to trimming and J lost 2 bases; unmatched junction nucleotides: 7. This CDR3 region has 16 residues. The CDR3 reads CASSALSGANTGELFF. For the CDR3, the DNA is TGTGCCAGCAGCGCCCTAAGCGGGGCCAACACCGGGGAGCTGTTTTTT.

This clone was observed at least ten times. The rearrangement joins TRBV14 to TRBJ1-2; tentatively, D is TRBD1 (6 bases). CDR1 SGHDN and CDR2 FVKESK come from the germline V gene. V lost 1 base and J lost 4, with 13 bases in between. The CDR3 spans 15 residues. The CDR3 coding sequence is TGTGCCAGCAGCCAAGGAGCAGGGGCGAGCTATGGCTACACCTTC. Encoded protein: CASSQGAGASYGYTF.

The rearrangement joins TRBV9 to TRBJ2-3; 11 positions agree with TRBD2. V lost 2 bases, J lost 4 bases, and 9 bases stayed unmatched. The V gene's germline CDR1 is SGDLS and CDR2 YYNGEE. The CDR3 runs to 17 residues. CDR3 in amino acids: CASSVVLAGGMADTQYF. In DNA, the CDR3 is TGTGCCAGCAGCGTGGTTCTAGCGGGGGGAATGGCAGATACGCAGTATTTT.

V usage is TRBV30 and J usage is TRBJ2-1; 9 nucleotides align to TRBD1. CDR1 is GTSNPN, CDR2 SVGIG, per germline (reference sequence). This CDR3 spans 15 amino acids. The V segment lost 5 bases and the J segment 7 bases; nucleotides outside the gene matches: 12. The CDR3 loop is CAWDPGTGRRNEQFF. CDR3 coding DNA: TGTGCCTGGGATCCCGGGACAGGGAGGCGTAATGAGCAGTTCTTC.

V is TRBV6-4 and J is TRBJ1-1; D gene ambiguous. CDR3 length equals 13 residues. The V gene lost 6 bases and the J gene lost 5 bases, with 13 bases spanning the gap. Germline values: CDR1 MRHNA, CDR2 SNTAGT. The DNA of the CDR3 is TGTGCCAGCAGCGAGGGCCCGGGGACTGAAGCTTTCTTT. Its translation is CASSEGPGTEAFF.

V is TRBV7-3 and J is TRBJ1-1; D call uncertain. Between the trimmed V and J ends, which lost 5 bases and 1 base, there was a span of 8 bases. The germline gives CDR1 SGHTA, CDR2 FQGTGA. The CDR3 is 13 residues long. CDR3: CASSMSRNTEAFF. CDR3 nucleotides: TGTGCCAGCAGCATGAGCCGGAACACTGAAGCTTTCTTT.

This clone was observed a single time. This chain uses TRBV2 with TRBJ1-2, with a tentative D call TRBD1 (6 bases). CDR3 length: 13 residues. V shed 4 bases and J shed 8 bases, with 14 bases lying between them. Germline assignment: CDR1 SNHLY and CDR2 FYNNEI. The CDR3 sequence is CASSVQGLEGYTF. CDR3 nucleotides: TGTGCCAGCAGTGTACAGGGTTTGGAAGGCTACACCTTC.

This chain connects TRBV30 to TRBJ1-6; the match to TRBD1 covers 8 bases. The CDR3 totals 17 residues. The V gene's germline CDR1 is GTSNPN and CDR2 SVGIG (reference sequence). V was pared by 0 bases and J by 12 bases, with 16 bases of the junction left unmatched. CDR3 DNA: TGTGCCTGGAGTGTCGGAAGGACAGGGAACAATTTAGGACCCCTCCACTTT. Its protein product is CAWSVGRTGNNLGPLHF.

This clone was observed a single time. DNA for the CDR3: TGTGCCAGCAGCACCAGGGTCCTCTCCTACAATGAGCAGTTCTTC. It encodes CASSTRVLSYNEQFF. The V and J genes are TRBV5-4 and TRBJ2-1; D perhaps matches TRBD1 (5 bases). V shed 4 bases and J shed 0 bases, with 11 bases lying between them. The CDR3 totals 15 residues. Germline V lookup: CDR1 SGHNT, CDR2 YYREEE (reference sequence).

The chain joins TRBV14 to TRBJ1-1; D not certain. CDR1 is SGHDN and CDR2 is FVKESK in the germline V gene. The CDR3 length is 14 residues. V lost 1 base and J lost 2, with 8 bases in between. Written as DNA, the CDR3 is TGTGCCAGCAGCCAAGGGCAGATTAACACTGAAGCTTTCTTT. This encodes CASSQGQINTEAFF.

This chain uses TRBV3-1 (or the pseudogene TRBV3-2) with TRBJ2-4; 7 nucleotides line up with TRBD2. The length of the CDR3 is 16 residues. Trimming took 0 bases from V and 3 from J; bases not matched to a gene: 5. Per germline, CDR1 LGHDT and CDR2 YNNKEL (reference sequence). CDR3 in DNA: TGTGCCAGCAGCCAAGAGGGAGGGATGGGCAAAAACATTCAGTACTTC. Protein sequence: CASSQEGGMGKNIQYF.

This clone has just a few counts. The chain has TRBV6-5 and TRBJ1-1; no firm D call. The germline V gene has CDR1 MNHEY and CDR2 SVGAGI. Between the trimmed V and J ends, which lost 3 bases and 1 base, there was a span of 12 bases. This CDR3 comprises 15 residues. This CDR3 is CASSYTGNGNTEAFF. CDR3 nucleotide sequence: TGTGCCAGCAGTTATACGGGGAACGGGAACACTGAAGCTTTCTTT.

The chain links TRBV30 to TRBJ2-5; D unresolved. V was cut by 4 bases and J by 9 bases, with 12 bases left in between. The CDR3 consists of 11 residues. Germline V gives CDR1 GTSNPN, CDR2 SVGIG (reference sequence). Written as DNA, the CDR3 is TGTGCCTGGAACGACGAACGGGCCCAGTACTTC. Encoded protein: CAWNDERAQYF.

The chain links TRBV5-1 to TRBJ2-3; TRBD2 matches 11 bases. V shed 0 bases, J shed 2 bases, and the junction held 5 bases outside the gene matches. This CDR3 contains 17 residues. CDR1 is SGHRS and CDR2 is YFSETQ in the germline V gene. The DNA for the CDR3 is TGCGCCAGCAGCTTGGAAACTAGCGGGAGCCTCACAGATACGCAGTATTTT. Translation gives CASSLETSGSLTDTQYF.

The chain couples TRBV2 to TRBJ2-7; D not resolved. Germline-derived CDR1 and CDR2 are SNHLY and FYNNEI. Trimming shortened V by 7 bases and J by 0 bases, and 4 bases separated the two germline ends. The CDR3 length is 11 residues. The CDR3 DNA reads TGTGCCAGCACTAGCTCCTACGAGCAGTACGTC. It translates to CASTSSYEQYV.

The gene calls are TRBV12-3 or TRBV12-4 and TRBJ1-2; D perhaps matches TRBD1 (5 bases). V lost 6 bases to trimming and J lost 1 base, with 6 bases between them. CDR3 size: 12 residues. The CDR3 reads CASSDSNYGYTF. The CDR3 nucleotides read TGTGCCAGCAGCGACAGTAACTATGGCTACACCTTC.

The count of this clone is one. J is TRBJ1-2 and V is TRBV7-2; tentatively, D is TRBD1 (5 bases). The germline V and J ends were trimmed by 0 bases and 1 base, with 6 bases remaining between them. Looked up from germline, CDR1 is SGHTA and CDR2 is FQGNSA. The CDR3 is 14 residues long. The CDR3 is CASSLATDNYGYTF. CDR3 DNA: TGTGCCAGCAGCTTAGCGACAGATAACTATGGCTACACCTTC.

This rearrangement joins TRBV24-1 to TRBJ2-7; maybe TRBD2 (5 bases). The V gene's germline CDR1 is KGHDR and CDR2 SFDVKD. V lost 0 bases to trimming and J lost 3 bases, with 14 bases between them. CDR3 length: 16 residues. CDR3 in amino acids: CATSDLPDSPVYEQYV. The DNA for the CDR3 is TGTGCCACCAGTGATTTGCCGGACTCCCCCGTCTACGAGCAGTACGTC.

This clone was counted a few times. This chain connects TRBV7-3 to TRBJ1-1; TRBD1 matches 7 bases. This CDR3 region has 13 residues. Germline CDR1 and CDR2: SGHTA and FQGTGA. Trimming cost V 2 bases and J 11 bases; bases outside gene matches: 8. CDR3 DNA: TGTGCCAGCAGCTTACGAAAGGGGGCGAGGGCTTTCTTT. As protein: CASSLRKGARAFF.

The chain joins TRBV19 to TRBJ2-2, with D unresolved. Looked up from germline, CDR1 is LNHDA and CDR2 is SQIVND (reference sequence). The CDR3 length is 13 residues. V was clipped by 3 bases and J by 4 bases, with 6 bases between them. The CDR3 loop reads CASSIERTGELFF. The CDR3 nucleotides are TGTGCCAGTAGTATCGAGCGCACCGGGGAGCTGTTTTTT.

V gene TRBV5-6 combines with J gene TRBJ1-4, with D possibly being TRBD1 (5 bases). Trimming pared 2 bases from V and 8 bases from J, leaving 13 bases between. Germline V gene sequence: CDR1 SGHDT, CDR2 YYEEEE. The length of the CDR3 is 14 residues. Written as DNA, the CDR3 is TGTGCCAGCAGCTTATATGGTCGGGGGGAAAAACTGTTTTTT. Protein sequence: CASSLYGRGEKLFF.

The V gene is TRBV27, the J gene TRBJ1-5; D call uncertain. The CDR3 runs to 17 residues. From germline, CDR1 is MNHEY and CDR2 SMNVEV (reference sequence). Trimming left V 0 bases short and J 6 bases short, with 18 bases between. In DNA form, the CDR3 reads TGTGCCAGCAGTTTATCGGCAGGCACAGAAGGAGGTCAGCCCCAGCATTTT. The encoded protein is CASSLSAGTEGGQPQHF.